A selection of T cell receptor beta chains follows, all from one sample in a study of shared clonotypes between healthy human individuals. Clones were read by immunoSEQ multiplex PCR, and TCRdb kept only the in-frame ones, dropping some. Of some 2 million clones in the sample, 90% to 95% were seen once. The sequencing input was naive CD4+ T cells sorted from blood. The source of these receptors is a man younger than 35 in good health. Each CDR3 is given with its conserved first and last residue. The D gene is left open where the match is weak. Not every row has a clone size; where given, it reads once, few, many or a size class.

>NA|NA|TRBV28|TRBJ1-1
CASTMRTEAFF
TGTGCCAGCACCATGAGAACTGAAGCTTTCTTT
>NA|NA|TRBV6-4|TRBJ2-7
CASSDLVRIMDLYEQYF
TGTGCCAGCAGTGACCTTGTCAGGATCATGGATCTTTACGAGCAGTACTTC
>NA|NA|TRBV5-6|TRBJ2-7
CASSSLGSQQYF
TGTGCCAGCAGCTCTCTAGGATCCCAGCAGTACTTC
>TRBD1|NA|TRBV11-2|TRBJ1-4
CASSSNSGGGEKLFF
TGTGCCAGCAGCTCCAATTCAGGGGGAGGGGAAAAACTGTTTTTT
>NA|NA|TRBV6-5|TRBJ1-6
CASSYADSFNSPLHF
TGTGCCAGCAGTTACGCGGACAGCTTTAATTCACCCCTCCACTTT
>NA|NA|TRBV7-9|TRBJ1-1
CAGSLRGILNTEAFF
TGTGCCGGCAGCTTACGGGGGATACTGAACACTGAAGCTTTCTTT
>NA|NA|TRBV7-9|TRBJ1-2
CASSRDNYGYTF
TGTGCCAGCAGCCGTGACAACTATGGCTACACCTTC
>NA|many|TRBV14|TRBJ2-7
CASSQGIPGPYEQYF
TGTGCCAGCAGCCAAGGGATTCCCGGTCCCTACGAGCAGTACTTC
>NA|once|TRBV5-6|TRBJ2-7
CASSQGLSSYEQYF
TGTGCCAGCAGCCAGGGGCTTTCCTCCTACGAGCAGTACTTC
>NA|NA|TRBV6-1|TRBJ2-7
CASSEEGGYEQYF
TGTGCCAGCAGTGAGGAGGGGGGGTACGAGCAGTACTTC
>NA|NA|TRBV5-1|TRBJ1-4
CASSLEKGGEKLFF
TGCGCCAGCAGCTTGGAGAAGGGGGGTGAAAAACTGTTTTTT
>NA|NA|TRBV10-2|TRBJ2-3
CASSEGDSTDTQYF
TGCGCCAGCAGTGAGGGGGACTCCACAGATACGCAGTATTTT
>TRBD2|NA|TRBV7-9|TRBJ2-5
CASSLGETSGGETQYF
TGTGCCAGCAGCTTAGGTGAAACTAGCGGGGGAGAGACCCAGTACTTC
>TRBD2|once|TRBV4-3|TRBJ2-7
CASSQVTGGSGEQYF
TGCGCCAGCAGCCAAGTTACGGGCGGGAGCGGAGAGCAGTACTTC
>NA|once|TRBV7-9|TRBJ2-7
CASSLGSLYEQYF
TGTGCCAGCAGTTTGGGATCTTTATACGAGCAGTACTTC
>NA|NA|TRBV7-2|TRBJ2-2
CASSLETGGELFF
TGTGCCAGCAGCTTAGAAACGGGCGGGGAGCTGTTTTTT
>TRBD1|NA|TRBV2|TRBJ1-6
CASSPTGQSPLHF
TGTGCCAGCAGCCCGACAGGGCAGTCACCCCTCCACTTT
>NA|NA|TRBV9|TRBJ2-1
CASSPVGGLRSRFNEQFF
TGTGCCAGCAGCCCCGTAGGGGGACTGCGAAGCCGATTTAATGAGCAGTTCTTC
>NA|NA|TRBV7-9|TRBJ2-2
CASSDPNRRERTGELFF
TGTGCCAGCAGCGATCCCAACCGTCGGGAGCGCACCGGGGAGCTGTTTTTT
>TRBD1|NA|TRBV2|TRBJ2-2
CASRYRGGTGELFF
TGTGCCAGCAGGTACAGGGGTGGCACCGGGGAGCTGTTTTTT
>NA|NA|TRBV18|TRBJ2-5
CASSTGTLNQETQYF
TGTGCCAGCTCAACCGGGACACTCAATCAAGAGACCCAGTACTTC
>TRBD1|NA|TRBV18|TRBJ2-7
CASSPTGTVATYEQYF
TGTGCCAGCTCACCTACGGGGACAGTTGCGACCTACGAGCAGTACTTC
>NA|NA|TRBV5-4|TRBJ2-2
CASSSGHPDTGELFF
TGTGCCAGCAGCTCGGGACACCCTGACACCGGGGAGCTGTTTTTT
>TRBD2|NA|TRBV29-1|TRBJ2-7
CSVEAGGYEQYF
TGCAGCGTTGAAGCGGGAGGTTACGAGCAGTACTTC
>TRBD1|once|TRBV5-4|TRBJ2-3
CASSLGQGRRTDTQYF
TGTGCCAGCAGCTTAGGACAGGGGCGACGCACAGATACGCAGTATTTT
>TRBD2|NA|TRBV28|TRBJ2-3
CASTSGGLAGGLTDTQYF
TGTGCCAGCACCTCTGGGGGACTAGCGGGGGGACTCACAGATACGCAGTATTTT
>TRBD2|NA|TRBV11-2|TRBJ2-1
CASSPDLAGGDNEQFF
TGTGCCAGCAGCCCAGACCTAGCGGGAGGTGACAATGAGCAGTTCTTC
>NA|few|TRBV19|TRBJ1-6
CASSIEARQSPLHF
TGTGCCAGTAGTATAGAGGCTCGGCAATCACCCCTCCACTTT
>NA|NA|TRBV5-8|TRBJ2-2
CASSLAGATGELFF
TGTGCCAGCAGCTTGGCCGGAGCAACCGGGGAGCTGTTTTTT
>TRBD1|once|TRBV5-1|TRBJ1-2
CASSRDRVYGYTF
TGCGCCAGCAGCAGGGACAGGGTTTATGGCTACACCTTC
>NA|NA|TRBV6-1|TRBJ1-2
CASSEGLGQKYGYTF
TGTGCCAGCAGTGAAGGTCTTGGACAGAAGTATGGCTACACCTTC
>NA|NA|TRBV5-4|TRBJ2-7
CASSTGGRYEQYF
TGTGCCAGCAGCACGGGGGGCCGCTACGAGCAGTACTTC
>TRBD2|NA|TRBV11-2|TRBJ2-3
CASSPGTSFTSADTQYF
TGTGCCAGCAGCCCCGGGACTAGTTTCACGTCGGCAGATACGCAGTATTTT
>TRBD1|NA|TRBV19|TRBJ1-5
CASSPDRVPGQPQHF
TGTGCCAGTAGCCCGGACAGGGTGCCTGGGCAGCCCCAGCATTTT
>TRBD1|NA|TRBV19|TRBJ1-6
CASAAGTGVMSAPLHF
TGTGCCAGTGCAGCGGGGACAGGGGTAATGTCCGCACCCCTCCACTTT
>NA|NA|TRBV18|TRBJ1-5
CASSPPGTSNQPQHF
TGTGCCAGCTCACCACCCGGGACGAGCAATCAGCCCCAGCATTTT
>NA|once|TRBV5-1|TRBJ1-3
CASSLEPSGSGNTIYF
TGCGCCAGCAGCTTAGAGCCCAGTGGCTCTGGAAACACCATATATTTT
>TRBD1|NA|TRBV27|TRBJ2-7
CASSATGAGEQYF
TGTGCCAGCAGTGCGACAGGGGCGGGGGAGCAGTACTTC
>NA|once|TRBV14|TRBJ1-4
CASSQVAGSFSEKLFF
TGTGCCAGCAGCCAAGTCGCAGGGTCCTTCAGTGAAAAACTGTTTTTT
>NA|NA|TRBV19|TRBJ1-3
CASSILSSGNTIYF
TGTGCCAGTAGTATCCTGAGCTCTGGAAACACCATATATTTT
>NA|NA|TRBV6-6|TRBJ2-2
CASSYRQASTGELFF
TGTGCCAGCAGTTATAGACAGGCCAGCACCGGGGAGCTGTTTTTT
>NA|NA|TRBV5-1|TRBJ1-3
CASSLVGGASDTIYF
TGCGCCAGCAGCTTGGTGGGGGGCGCCTCGGACACCATATATTTT
>NA|NA|TRBV19|TRBJ2-2
CASSSKVHTGELFF
TGTGCCAGTAGTTCGAAGGTGCACACCGGAGAGCTGTTTTTT
>NA|NA|TRBV4-3|TRBJ2-2
CASSQEAATNTGELFF
TGCGCCAGCAGCCAAGAAGCAGCAACGAACACCGGGGAGCTGTTTTTT
>NA|NA|TRBV2|TRBJ2-7
CASSARVESYEQYF
TGTGCCAGCAGTGCGCGGGTAGAATCCTACGAGCAGTACTTC
>NA|once|TRBV7-2|TRBJ1-1
CASSLAQGLNTEAFF
TGTGCCAGCAGCTTAGCGCAGGGATTGAACACTGAAGCTTTCTTT
>NA|NA|TRBV6-1|TRBJ2-1
CASSATDYRSYNEQFF
TGTGCCAGCAGTGCTACGGACTACCGCTCCTACAATGAGCAGTTCTTC
>NA|NA|TRBV30|TRBJ2-7
CAWRRFAGSYEQYF
TGTGCCTGGAGAAGGTTTGCGGGAAGCTACGAGCAGTACTTC
>NA|few|TRBV5-4|TRBJ2-2
CASSLDRPNTGELFF
TGTGCCAGCAGCTTGGACAGACCGAACACCGGGGAGCTGTTTTTT
>NA|NA|TRBV6-4|TRBJ1-5
CASSREEGEPQHF
TGTGCCAGCAGTCGAGAGGAAGGAGAACCCCAGCATTTT
>TRBD1|once|TRBV6-1|TRBJ1-3
CASRLQGSGNTIYF
TGTGCCAGCAGATTACAGGGGTCTGGAAACACCATATATTTT
>NA|NA|TRBV9|TRBJ2-1
CASSLRTGINEQFF
TGTGCCAGCAGCCTCCGCACAGGAATCAATGAGCAGTTCTTC